These 7 T cell receptor beta chains came from one sample sequenced in a study of CD8 T cells in ankylosing spondylitis (dated by TCRdb to the late 2010s). General conclusions and limits of the study: A TCR beta motif made up of several highly homologous amino acid variants appeared to be characteristic of blood from ankylosing spondylitis patients.

For these receptors, no antigen is known. The library came from 5' RACE. Reads for this sample came from an Illumina HiSeq 2500. TCRdb took the public reads, trimmed them with fastp at Q25, ran MiXCR for clone calling and kept in-frame beta chains. When rows share a CDR3 protein, they turn into one entry using the most common DNA and genes. The sample table holds 100,000 to 150,000 distinct CDR3 sequences, of which 17% were seen once. Roughly 30% of the sample lies in the top ten. The sequencing input was blood, either unsorted or a sorted T cell fraction (not recorded which). The receptors were gathered from a male donor with ankylosing spondylitis.

The chain joins TRBV20-1 to TRBJ2-5; no reliable D call. This CDR3 region has 11 residues. Looked up from germline, CDR1 is DFQATT and CDR2 is SNEGSKA (reference sequence). CDR3 loop: CRLANQETQYF. The CDR3 nucleotides read TGCAGATTGGCTAACCAAGAGACCCAGTACTTC.

This clonotype has only a few counts. The V call is TRBV2, the J call TRBJ2-7; D may be TRBD1 or TRBD2 (6 bases each). Trimming removed 8 bases from V and 7 bases from J, with 12 bases in between. CDR1 and CDR2 from the germline V gene are SNHLY and FYNNEI. The CDR3 has 11 residues. The CDR3 loop reads CASSKGGEQYF. The CDR3 nucleotides read TGTGCCAGCTCTAAGGGGGGAGAGCAGTACTTC.

This clonotype was picked up a small number of times. The chain employs TRBV2 and TRBJ2-1; the D is unclear. This CDR3 contains 11 residues. Germline V gives CDR1 SNHLY, CDR2 FYNNEI. V was clipped by 7 bases and J by 10 bases, with 11 bases between them. The CDR3 is CASMGLGEQFF. CDR3 in DNA: TGTGCCAGCATGGGGTTGGGGGAGCAGTTCTTC.

The V and J genes are TRBV4-3 and TRBJ2-7; 7 bases fit TRBD1. The germline V gene encodes CDR1 LGHNA and CDR2 YSLEER. The CDR3 runs 15 residues. J gave up 4 bases and V 4 bases, and 10 bases lay outside the gene matches. In nucleotides, the CDR3 is TGCGCCAGCAGCCTAGGGGAAGGGGGCTCGTACGAGCAGTACTTC. Translating gives CASSLGEGGSYEQYF.

The table lists this clonotype with many counts. The rearrangement links TRBV27 to TRBJ2-1; D not certain. The germline V gene has CDR1 MNHEY and CDR2 SMNVEV (reference sequence). With 6 bases removed from V and 7 bases from J, the gap between germline ends came to 13 bases. The CDR3 covers 13 residues. CDR3 loop: CASSLGSGNEQFF. CDR3 nucleotides: TGTGCCAGCAGCTTAGGATCTGGTAATGAGCAGTTCTTC.

This clonotype was detected a few times. The chain couples TRBV12-3 or TRBV12-4 to TRBJ2-1; no reliable D call. Trimming shortened V by 1 base and J by 6 bases, and 10 bases separated the two germline ends. CDR3 length equals 14 residues. The CDR3 DNA reads as TGTGCCAGCAGTTTAGATGTTGCAGTCAATGAGCAGTTCTTC. This sequence encodes CASSLDVAVNEQFF.

This clonotype was detected many times. The rearrangement uses TRBV7-9 and TRBJ1-4, with unresolved D. Trimming shortened V by 6 bases and J by 0 bases, and 5 bases separated the two germline ends. This CDR3 spans 13 amino acids. Germline-derived CDR1 and CDR2 are SEHNR and FQNEAQ (reference sequence). The CDR3, as DNA: TGTGCCAGCAGATTTTCAACTAATGAAAAACTGTTTTTT. This codes for CASRFSTNEKLFF.